Listed here are 24 T cell receptor beta chains from one sample, sequenced in a study of blood T cell repertoires in COVID-19. Data came from immunoSEQ multiplex PCR; TCRdb stores just in-frame clones and leaves some out. The data show 300,000 to 400,000 clones, roughly 90% seen once. Input material: PBMCs or T cells enriched from blood (not recorded which). These receptors all come from a woman aged 25 to 39 who had recovered from COVID-19.

This clone was seen more than once but under ten times. V is TRBV6-5 and J is TRBJ1-5; 8 nucleotides match TRBD1. There are 15 residues in the CDR3. With V trimmed by 7 bases and J by 3 bases, 8 bases remained unmatched. CDR1 and CDR2 (germline): MNHEY, SVGAGI. CDR3 loop: CASNWGTGNNQPQHF. CDR3 nucleotides: TGTGCCAGCAACTGGGGGACAGGCAACAATCAGCCCCAGCATTTT.

The V call is TRBV28, the J call TRBJ1-1; D call uncertain. Germline assignment: CDR1 MDHEN and CDR2 SYDVKM. V dropped 7 bases and J dropped 2 bases, with 17 bases sitting between them. This CDR3 comprises 15 residues. The CDR3, as DNA: TGTGCCAGCATCCTACTGGGCAGAAGAAACACTGAAGCTTTCTTT. Residues: CASILLGRRNTEAFF. The full variable domain, in which reference TRBV28 and TRBJ1-1 provide the parts outside the CDR3, is DVKVTQSSRYLVKRTGEKVFLECVQDMDHENMFWYRQDPGLGLRLIYFSYDVKMKEKGDIPEGYSVSREKKERFSLILESASTNQTSMYLCASILLGRRNTEAFFGQGTRLTVV.

This chain links TRBV7-2 with TRBJ2-3; the match to TRBD1 covers 8 bases. The V and J ends lost 5 bases and 13 bases, in that order; junction bases with no gene match: 5. Looked up from germline, CDR1 is SGHTA and CDR2 is FQGNSA. The CDR3 runs 11 residues. The CDR3 region has the DNA TGTGCCAGCAGCCGCGGGACAGGTAAGTATTTT. It codes for CASSRGTGKYF.

V is TRBV9 and J is TRBJ1-1; tentatively, D is TRBD1 (5 bases). This CDR3 region has 13 residues. V dropped 3 bases and J dropped 1 base, with 7 bases sitting between them. Germline V CDR1 and CDR2: SGDLS, YYNGEE. The CDR3, as DNA: TGTGCCAGCAGCGACAGGTCGAACACTGAAGCTTTCTTT. Protein: CASSDRSNTEAFF.

The chain uses TRBV7-8 and TRBJ2-3, with 8 bases aligning to TRBD1. CDR3 size: 16 residues. Looked up from germline, CDR1 is SGHVS and CDR2 is FQNEAQ. Unmatched junction bases numbered 12, after V lost 8 bases and J lost 2 bases. The CDR3 loop reads CASSFQGARLTDTQYF. The CDR3 nucleotides are TGTGCCAGCTCCTTCCAGGGGGCGCGGCTCACAGATACGCAGTATTTT. The full variable domain, with the rest looked up from reference TRBV7-8 and TRBJ2-3, is GAGVSQSPRYKVAKRGQDVALRCDPISGHVSLFWYQQALGQGPEFLTYFQNEAQLDKSGLPSDRFFAERPEGSVSTLKIQRTQQEDSAVYLCASSFQGARLTDTQYFGPGTRLTVL.

This clone was seen a single time. The V call is TRBV27, the J call TRBJ1-1; a possible D gene is TRBD1 (6 bases). Germline V gene lookup returns CDR1 MNHEY and CDR2 SMNVEV (reference sequence). The CDR3 is 14 amino acids. Trimming pared 3 bases from V and 3 bases from J, leaving 11 bases between. CDR3 sequence (DNA): TGTGCCAGCAGTTTTAGGGCAGGGGACACTGAAGCTTTCTTT. Encoded protein: CASSFRAGDTEAFF.

This clone came up once. The chain has TRBV27 and TRBJ2-7; possible D gene TRBD2, 5 bases. The germline V gene encodes CDR1 MNHEY and CDR2 SMNVEV (reference sequence). The CDR3 consists of 13 residues. The V gene lost 3 bases and the J gene lost 3 bases, with 9 bases spanning the gap. The CDR3, as DNA: TGTGCCAGCAGTTTTGGACGGGGCTACGAGCAGTACTTC. This translates into CASSFGRGYEQYF.

The chain joins TRBV14 to TRBJ2-5; no definite D call. The CDR3 contains 13 residues. The V gene lost 6 bases and the J gene lost 1 base, with 9 bases spanning the gap. Germline CDR1 is SGHDN and CDR2 is FVKESK. In DNA, the CDR3 is TGTGCCAGCAGGGCGGCAGCCCAAGAGACCCAGTACTTC. Amino acids: CASRAAAQETQYF.

This chain connects TRBV3-1 (or the pseudogene TRBV3-2) to TRBJ2-7; 7 bases are a match to TRBD1. The germline V gene encodes CDR1 LGHDT and CDR2 YNNKEL (reference sequence). After removal of 0 bases from V and 2 bases from J, the junction contained 4 bases not matched to a gene. The CDR3 consists of 15 residues. The CDR3 nucleotides are TGTGCCAGCAGCCAAGACTGGGACAGCACCTACGAGCAGTACTTC. The encoded protein is CASSQDWDSTYEQYF.

The chain carries TRBV11-2 and TRBJ1-2; D ambiguous. Between the trimmed V and J ends, which lost 5 bases and 13 bases, there was a span of 14 bases. Germline assignment: CDR1 SGHAT and CDR2 FQNNGV. The length of the CDR3 is 11 residues. The CDR3 DNA sequence: TGTGCCAGCAGCCCGGCGGAGTTGACCACCTTC. It encodes CASSPAELTTF.

The chain links TRBV28 to TRBJ1-2; D gene uncertain. The CDR3 consists of 13 residues. Between the trimmed V and J ends, which lost 6 bases and 2 bases, there was a span of 10 bases. Germline lookup yields CDR1 MDHEN and CDR2 SYDVKM. The CDR3 nucleotides are TGTGCCAGCAGCCCCTCTCTAAACTATGGCTACACCTTC. Protein sequence: CASSPSLNYGYTF.

V usage is TRBV4-3 and J usage is TRBJ2-1, with a possible D match to TRBD1 (6 bases). This CDR3 is 15 amino acids long. V gave up 0 bases and J gave up 4 bases, with 10 bases separating them. Germline lookup yields CDR1 LGHNA and CDR2 YSLEER. In DNA form, the CDR3 reads TGCGCCAGCAGCCAAGATATTCAGGGGTACAATGAGCAGTTCTTC. Protein sequence: CASSQDIQGYNEQFF.

The chain links TRBV24-1 to TRBJ2-2; 9 positions agree with TRBD2. This CDR3 region has 20 residues. With 3 bases clipped from V and 5 bases from J, the junction kept 18 bases outside the gene matches. Germline CDR1 and CDR2: KGHDR and SFDVKD. CDR3 in amino acids: CATSDPPGTSFGARTGELFF. The CDR3 nucleotides are TGTGCCACCAGTGATCCCCCCGGGACTAGCTTTGGGGCGCGAACCGGGGAGCTGTTTTTT.

V usage is TRBV6-5 and J usage is TRBJ1-1; TRBD1 matches 8 bases. Germline trimming cut 8 bases from V and 1 base from J; bases unmatched to any gene: 6. This CDR3 has 14 residues. Germline V lookup: CDR1 MNHEY, CDR2 SVGAGI. The CDR3 DNA reads TGTGCCAGCTGTCAGGGGGCGACGAACACTGAAGCTTTCTTT. Translating gives CASCQGATNTEAFF.

The chain has TRBV5-8 and TRBJ2-7; D unclear. Germline V lookup: CDR1 SGHTS, CDR2 YDEGEE. The V end was cut by 4 bases, the J end by 3 bases, with 5 bases between. The CDR3 totals 11 residues. The DNA of the CDR3 is TGTGCCAGCAGCCTTCGCTACGAGCAGTACTTC. It codes for CASSLRYEQYF.

The V call is TRBV12-2, the J call TRBJ1-2; no DNA check was done on the table's D call, TRBD1. TRBV12-2 is labeled a pseudogene. The length of the CDR3 is 17 residues. CDR3 loop: CASHDGPGQGDAYGYTF. The CDR3 coding sequence is TGTGCAAGTCACGACGGCCCGGGACAGGGGGATGCTTATGGCTACACCTTC.

This clone occurred a few times. This chain links TRBV9 with TRBJ2-1; 12 positions match TRBD2. From germline, CDR1 is SGDLS and CDR2 YYNGEE. The CDR3 spans 19 residues. Trimming at V came to 0 bases and at J to 8 bases, leaving 15 bases not matched to a gene. The CDR3 DNA follows: TGTGCCAGCAGCGTAGCCCAGGGGGCTAGCGGGGGGGCCGAGTATGAGCAGTTCTTC. Its translation is CASSVAQGASGGAEYEQFF.

This rearrangement joins TRBV2 to TRBJ1-2; D might be TRBD1 (6 bases). Looked up from germline, CDR1 is SNHLY and CDR2 is FYNNEI. The CDR3 totals 12 residues. Trimming took off 7 bases at V and 3 bases at J, with 9 bases between the two ends. CDR3 coding DNA: TGTGCCAGCATCGGGACACACTATGGCTACACCTTC. It encodes CASIGTHYGYTF.

This clone showed up just a few times. The chain is built from TRBV27 and TRBJ1-5, with TRBD1 as a possible D gene (5 bases). From germline, CDR1 is MNHEY and CDR2 SMNVEV (reference sequence). Between the trimmed V and J ends, which lost 6 bases and 5 bases, there was a span of 17 bases. The CDR3 has 15 amino acids. CDR3 loop: CASRPGGDGYQPQHF. The CDR3 bases are TGTGCCAGCAGGCCCGGAGGGGACGGATATCAGCCCCAGCATTTT.

The rearrangement uses TRBV27 and TRBJ2-5, with D perhaps TRBD1 (5 bases). The V gene lost 3 bases and the J gene lost 4 bases, with 9 bases spanning the gap. CDR1 is MNHEY and CDR2 is SMNVEV in the germline V gene (reference sequence). The CDR3 loop spans 13 amino acids. This CDR3 reads CASSFFQGETQYF. CDR3 DNA sequence: TGTGCCAGCAGTTTTTTTCAGGGAGAGACCCAGTACTTC.

The chain carries TRBV6-5 and TRBJ1-6; possible D gene TRBD1, 5 bases. The V end lost 10 bases, the J end lost 6 bases, and 16 bases lay between the germline ends. This CDR3 comprises 14 residues. Per germline, CDR1 MNHEY and CDR2 SVGAGI. CDR3 region: CAIQGGRFNSPLHF. CDR3 bases: TGTGCCATTCAGGGTGGCAGGTTTAATTCACCCCTCCACTTT.

The V call is TRBV28, the J call TRBJ1-4; D may be TRBD1 (6 bases). CDR3 length equals 13 residues. Germline values: CDR1 MDHEN, CDR2 SYDVKM. Trimming removed 5 bases at V and 5 bases at J, with 9 bases between. The DNA for the CDR3 is TGTGCCAGCAGTGATACAGGGAATGAAAAACTGTTTTTT. Encoded protein: CASSDTGNEKLFF.

This clone appeared once. The chain carries TRBV7-6 and TRBJ2-7; tentatively, D is TRBD1 (5 bases). Germline assignment: CDR1 SGHVS and CDR2 FNYEAQ. The CDR3 runs 15 residues. Deletions cut 2 bases from V and 1 base from J, with 12 bases between. The CDR3, as DNA: TGTGCCAGCAGCTTATACCAGGGAAGATCCTACGAGCAGTACTTC. Translation gives CASSLYQGRSYEQYF.

The rearrangement uses TRBV10-1 and TRBJ2-3, with TRBD1 as a possible D gene (6 bases). The length of the CDR3 is 13 residues. The germline CDR1 and CDR2 sequences are WNHNN and SYGVQD (reference sequence). V lost 6 bases to trimming and J lost 2 bases, with 9 bases between them. The CDR3 spells CASSRGSTDTQYF. DNA of the CDR3: TGCGCCAGCAGCAGGGGCTCCACAGATACGCAGTATTTT.